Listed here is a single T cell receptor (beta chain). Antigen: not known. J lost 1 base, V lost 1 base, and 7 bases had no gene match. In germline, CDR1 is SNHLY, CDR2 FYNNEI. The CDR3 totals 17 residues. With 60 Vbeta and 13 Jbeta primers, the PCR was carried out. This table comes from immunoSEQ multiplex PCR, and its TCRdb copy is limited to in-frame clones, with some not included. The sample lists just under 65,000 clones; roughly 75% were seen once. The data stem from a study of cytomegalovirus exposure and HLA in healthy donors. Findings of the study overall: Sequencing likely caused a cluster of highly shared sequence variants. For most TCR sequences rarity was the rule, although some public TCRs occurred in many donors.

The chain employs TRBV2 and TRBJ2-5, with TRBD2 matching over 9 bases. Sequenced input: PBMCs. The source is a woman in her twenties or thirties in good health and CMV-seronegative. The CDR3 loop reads CASSEGVGGGAQETQYF. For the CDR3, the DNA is TGTGCCAGCAGTGAAGGCGTAGGCGGGGGGGCCCAAGAGACCCAGTACTTC. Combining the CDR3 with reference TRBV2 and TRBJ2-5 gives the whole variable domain EPEVTQTPSHQVTQMGQEVILRCVPISNHLYFYWYRQILGQKVEFLVSFYNNEISEKSEIFDDQFSVERPDGSNFTLKIRSTKLEDSAMYFCASSEGVGGGAQETQYFGPGTRLLVL.